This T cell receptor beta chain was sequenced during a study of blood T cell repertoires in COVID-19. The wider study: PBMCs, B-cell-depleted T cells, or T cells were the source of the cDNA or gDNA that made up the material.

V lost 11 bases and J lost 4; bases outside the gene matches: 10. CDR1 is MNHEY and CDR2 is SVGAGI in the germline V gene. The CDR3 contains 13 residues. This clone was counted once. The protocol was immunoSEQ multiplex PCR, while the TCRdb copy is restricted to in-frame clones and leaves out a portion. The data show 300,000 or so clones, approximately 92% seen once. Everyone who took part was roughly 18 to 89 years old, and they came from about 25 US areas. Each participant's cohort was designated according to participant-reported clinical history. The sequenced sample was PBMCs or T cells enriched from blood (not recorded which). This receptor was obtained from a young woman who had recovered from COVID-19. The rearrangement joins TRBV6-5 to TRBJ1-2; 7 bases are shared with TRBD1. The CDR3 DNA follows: TGTGCCGCGGGCTCCAGGGGGTTCTATGGCTACACCTTC. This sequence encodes CAAGSRGFYGYTF.